This T cell receptor beta chain was identified during a study of blood T cells in healthy people across ages. A J-beta primer mix and a sample-barcoded 5' primer were used in a second PCR of roughly 7 to 12 cycles. Tagging of each cDNA molecule was performed by a template-switch adaptor with 12 random nucleotides. All samples gave at least 3 million CDR3-containing paired-end reads. TCRdb fed the 5' RACE reads into MiXCR, producing one record per CDR3 protein. The table lists 1.5 million to 2 million distinct CDR3 sequences, about 39% of them singletons. Total RNA was isolated from each sample in quantities of at least 6 micrograms. The CDR3 covers 12 residues. The ends were cut back, 4 bases at V and 7 bases at J, with 10 bases in the middle. Germline lookup yields CDR1 KGHDR and CDR2 SFDVKD. This clonotype turned up a few times. What it binds is not known. Findings and limits, study-wide: Donor CMV status was unknown, possibly confounding expanded clonotype changes.

The receptor's source is a human donor in good health. The sample was blood. V gene TRBV24-1 combines with J gene TRBJ2-7; the D gene is possibly TRBD2 (5 bases). Written as DNA, the CDR3 is TGTGCCACCAGTGAAGGAGGTGAAGAGCAGTACTTC. As protein: CATSEGGEEQYF.